This record looks at one T cell receptor beta chain sequence and its context. Its target is not known. Germline lookup yields CDR1 DFQATT and CDR2 SNEGSKA (reference sequence). The CDR3 is made up of 13 amino acids. Deletions cut 0 bases from V and 2 bases from J, with 8 bases between. Isolated PBMCs totaled at least 6.5 million in each sample. Each sample provided at least 6 micrograms of extracted total RNA. The sample comes from a study of blood T cells in healthy people across ages. Combining a sample-barcoded 5' primer with a J-beta primer mix, a second PCR ran for about 6 to 11 cycles. TCRdb reprocessed the 5' RACE reads via MiXCR and lists one record per CDR3 protein. Of 550,000 to 750,000 distinct CDR3 sequences in the sample, under 25% were seen once. Study-wide points: PBMC samples, being unsorted, prevented any conclusive comparison of naive and antigen-experienced cells. For the donors, CMV status was unknown and possibly confounded expanded clonotype changes.

Input material: blood. This rearrangement joins TRBV20-1 to TRBJ2-7, with D possibly being TRBD1 (5 bases). This clonotype was obtained from a man between 70 and 80 years old in good health. The CDR3 DNA reads as TGCAGTGCTAGAGAAATAGGGGCCTACGAGCAGTACTTC. Amino acids: CSAREIGAYEQYF.